This entry lists 30 T cell receptor beta chains sequenced from one sample in a study of T cells in Graves' hyperthyroidism and ophthalmopathy. Template material for amplifying TCR beta CDR3 regions consisted of RNA transcripts. RT-PCR in the first round (using the HTBI primer set) targeted the TCR CDR3. TCRdb redid the calling of the multiplex PCR reads with MiXCR, one entry per CDR3 protein. In the table there are hundreds of thousands of distinct CDR3 sequences, around 16% of which are singletons. The specimen sequenced was blood. The receptors come from a woman aged 25-40 years with Graves' hyperthyroidism.

A few counts support this clonotype. At one boundary the junction diverges from the germline segment, which might be a read error. The V call is TRBV11-2, the J call TRBJ2-1; either TRBD1 or TRBD2 may fit D (5 bases each). CDR3 size: 14 residues. Germline CDR1 and CDR2: SGHAT and FQNNGV. CDR3 sequence: CASRGRVSHNEQFF. Written as DNA, the CDR3 is TGTGCCAGCAGGGGGCGGGTCTCCCACAATGAGCAGTTCTTC.

This clonotype was observed at least ten times. V is TRBV11-2 and J is TRBJ2-5; D possibly corresponds to TRBD2 (6 bases). The CDR3 is 14 residues long. Trimming removed 4 bases at V and 4 bases at J, with 13 bases between. The germline gives CDR1 SGHAT, CDR2 FQNNGV. In DNA form, the CDR3 reads TGTGCCAGCAGCTCCCGGGACTTCCTAGAGACCCAGTACTTC. Residues: CASSSRDFLETQYF.

The chain links TRBV7-2 to TRBJ1-5; TRBD1 matches at 7 bases. The ends lost 5 bases at V and 1 base at J; junction bases unmatched: 11. Looked up from germline, CDR1 is SGHTA and CDR2 is FQGNSA. This CDR3 region has 17 residues. CDR3 sequence reads: CASSPQSTGISNQPQHF. CDR3 bases: TGTGCCAGCAGCCCCCAGTCGACAGGGATAAGCAATCAGCCCCAGCATTTT.

This clonotype was seen at least ten times. V gene TRBV6-2 or TRBV6-3 combines with J gene TRBJ2-7; D ambiguous. This CDR3 region has 14 residues. V lost 7 bases, J lost 2 bases, and 15 bases lay in between. The germline V gene encodes CDR1 MNHEY and CDR2 SVGEGT. The CDR3 sequence is CASTSVLSAYEQYF. The CDR3 nucleotides are TGTGCCAGCACTTCTGTCCTTTCGGCCTACGAGCAGTACTTC.

Points on this clonotype: One junction end disagrees with the germline gene, perhaps due to a read error. This sequence joins TRBV2 and TRBJ1-5, with 11 bases identical to TRBD1. The CDR3 is made up of 19 amino acids. Per germline, CDR1 SNHLY and CDR2 FYNNEI. The CDR3 DNA reads TGTGCCAGCAGCGAAGAGGGGACAGGGGGTTCTTATAGCAATCAGCCCCAGCATTTT. It encodes CASSEEGTGGSYSNQPQHF.

A single count supports this clonotype. The rearrangement uses TRBV11-2 and TRBJ2-3; 12 bases are a match to TRBD2. CDR1 is SGHAT and CDR2 is FQNNGV in the germline V gene. The CDR3 extends over 16 amino acids. V trimming: 6 bases; J trimming: 2 bases; junction bases outside the gene matches: 6. The CDR3 DNA reads as TGTGCCAGCAGTCAACTAGCGGGAGGCCACACAGATACGCAGTATTTT. Protein sequence: CASSQLAGGHTDTQYF.

As regards this clonotype: A much larger clone is a single base away; this may be a read error. The chain links TRBV7-2 to TRBJ2-7; perhaps TRBD1 as D (5 bases). The CDR3 has 14 residues. CDR1 is SGHTA and CDR2 is FQGNSA in the germline V gene. Deletions cut 6 bases from V and 2 bases from J, with 14 bases between. CDR3 sequence reads: CASSLFDSPYEQYF. CDR3 nucleotide sequence: TGTGCCAGCAGTTTATTCGACAGCCCCTACGAGCAGTACTTC.

At least ten counts were recorded for this clonotype. The chain links TRBV28 to TRBJ2-2; D possibly corresponds to TRBD1 (6 bases). Trimming cost V 6 bases and J 1 base, with 9 bases left between them. The CDR3 spans 14 residues. Germline V gene data show CDR1 as MDHEN and CDR2 as SYDVKM. DNA for the CDR3: TGTGCCAGCAGCTCGACAGGGAACACCGGGGAGCTGTTTTTT. Translated: CASSSTGNTGELFF.

Note on this clonotype: Without the conserved terminal phenylalanine or tryptophan, this CDR3 likely stems from a read error. J is TRBJ2-5 and V is TRBV20-1; no reliable D call. CDR3 size: 14 residues. Germline CDR1 is DFQATT and CDR2 is SNEGSKA (reference sequence). V was trimmed by 2 bases and J by 5 bases, leaving 15 bases between them. The CDR3 DNA reads as TGCAGTGCTAGAACCTCCGGGCCCGGGGAGACCCAGTACCTC. Encoded protein: CSARTSGPGETQYL.

Ten or more counts support this clonotype. The genes are TRBV20-1 and TRBJ2-1, with unresolved D. V was shortened by 3 bases and J by 6 bases, with 15 bases between the two germline ends. This CDR3 is 14 amino acids long. Germline V gene lookup returns CDR1 DFQATT and CDR2 SNEGSKA (reference sequence). CDR3 nucleotides: TGCAGTGCTAGGGTCCCCGGCCGCGGCAATGAGCAGTTCTTC. Translating it yields CSARVPGRGNEQFF.

This clonotype was recorded at least ten times. The chain couples TRBV12-3 or TRBV12-4 to TRBJ2-7; D call uncertain. The CDR3 totals 14 residues. Trimming took 3 bases from V and 0 from J, leaving 9 bases between them. The CDR3 here is CASSFTRYSYEQYF. The CDR3 bases are TGTGCCAGCAGTTTTACCCGATACTCCTACGAGCAGTACTTC.

Only a few counts were recorded for this clonotype. The chain has TRBV3-1 and TRBJ2-1; 8 positions agree with TRBD2. V lost 0 bases and J lost 8; bases outside the gene matches: 3. Per germline, CDR1 LGHDT and CDR2 YNNKEL (reference sequence). CDR3 length: 14 residues. CDR3 sequence reads: CASSQEVGRDEQFF. CDR3 DNA: TGTGCCAGCAGCCAAGAAGTCGGGAGGGATGAGCAGTTCTTC.

This clonotype was detected a few times. The rearrangement links TRBV6-1 to TRBJ1-6; D not resolved. Germline CDR1 reads MNHNS; CDR2 reads SASEGT. The V and J ends lost 8 bases and 0 bases respectively, with 11 bases between them. CDR3 length: 15 amino acids. The CDR3 region has the DNA TGTGCCAGCCGAATCGATAGCTCCTATAATTCACCCCTCCACTTT. Protein: CASRIDSSYNSPLHF.

This clonotype was found a few times. V gene TRBV6-1 combines with J gene TRBJ2-3; D is uncertain. This CDR3 is built from 16 residues. Trimming took off 1 base at V and 0 bases at J, with 11 bases between the two ends. The germline CDR1 and CDR2 sequences are MNHNS and SASEGT. CDR3 nucleotide sequence: TGTGCCAGCAGTGAAGTACAGAGCTCTAGCACAGATACGCAGTATTTT. Translation: CASSEVQSSSTDTQYF.

This clonotype came up many times. V and J are TRBV5-1 and TRBJ2-1; no firm D call. V was shortened by 5 bases and J by 3 bases, with 6 bases between the two germline ends. This CDR3 contains 12 residues. Germline V gene data show CDR1 as SGHRS and CDR2 as YFSETQ. The CDR3 loop reads CASRMDYNEQFF. CDR3 DNA: TGCGCCAGCAGAATGGACTACAATGAGCAGTTCTTC.

The V gene is TRBV12-3 or TRBV12-4, the J gene TRBJ2-4; maybe TRBD2 (6 bases). Trimming removed 8 bases at V and 0 bases at J, with 17 bases between. This CDR3 is built from 16 residues. Written as DNA, the CDR3 is TGTGCCAGCGTGTTCCGGGACTCCCTAGCCAAAAACATTCAGTACTTC. It encodes CASVFRDSLAKNIQYF.

In the case of this clonotype: With a much larger clone just one base away, this may be a read error. The gene calls are TRBV2 and TRBJ1-6, with D maybe TRBD1 (5 bases). The V and J ends lost 4 bases and 10 bases respectively, with 23 bases between them. The germline gives CDR1 SNHLY, CDR2 FYNNEI. CDR3 size: 17 residues. The CDR3 sequence is CASSVRRADMAGSPLHF. The CDR3 nucleotides read TGTGCCAGCAGTGTCAGGCGAGCGGACATGGCAGGCTCACCCCTCCACTTT.

The chain couples TRBV28 to TRBJ2-2, with D unresolved. This CDR3 contains 15 residues. Between the trimmed V and J ends, which lost 6 bases and 5 bases, there was a span of 16 bases. The germline V gene has CDR1 MDHEN and CDR2 SYDVKM. CDR3: CASSYTTLGTGELFF. In DNA form, the CDR3 reads TGTGCCAGCAGCTATACTACTCTGGGGACCGGGGAGCTGTTTTTT.

This clonotype was seen repeatedly, ten times or more. The gene calls are TRBV20-1 and TRBJ2-3; 9 positions match TRBD2. With V trimmed by 2 bases and J by 5 bases, 17 bases remained unmatched. CDR3 length: 18 amino acids. The germline V gene encodes CDR1 DFQATT and CDR2 SNEGSKA (reference sequence). The CDR3 sequence: CSARPMAGSGRFLDTQYF. The CDR3 DNA reads TGCAGTGCTAGACCAATGGCGGGGAGCGGGAGGTTTTTAGATACGCAGTATTTT.

This clonotype showed up just a few times. The J gene is TRBJ2-2, the V gene TRBV7-2; 12 bases line up with TRBD2. The V gene end was trimmed by 7 bases and the J gene end by 1 base; junction bases not matched to a gene: 13. Looked up from germline, CDR1 is SGHTA and CDR2 is FQGNSA. The CDR3 spans 19 residues. The CDR3 sequence: CASTRASLAGGRNTGELFF. CDR3 sequence (DNA): TGTGCCAGCACCCGCGCGAGTCTAGCGGGAGGGCGGAACACCGGGGAGCTGTTTTTT.

The genes are TRBV3-1 and TRBJ2-1; 9 nucleotides line up with TRBD2. Germline V lookup: CDR1 LGHDT, CDR2 YNNKEL (reference sequence). The CDR3 runs 16 residues. Trimming at V came to 3 bases and at J to 10 bases, leaving 13 bases not matched to a gene. CDR3 in DNA: TGTGCCAGCAGCCAGGTCCCTTCTAGCGGGGCGGGGGAGCAGTTCTTC. Translated, it gives CASSQVPSSGAGEQFF.

The rearrangement joins TRBV4-1 to TRBJ2-4, with 8 bases fitting TRBD1. J gave up 1 base and V 3 bases, and 8 bases lay outside the gene matches. Per germline, CDR1 MGHRA and CDR2 YSYEKL. The CDR3 length is 17 residues. As DNA, the CDR3 is TGCGCCAGCAGCCAGCCAGCCAGGGGGCGCGCCAAAAACATTCAGTACTTC. Its protein product is CASSQPARGRAKNIQYF.

This clonotype was seen ten or more times. V is TRBV7-2 and J is TRBJ2-1; D gene unclear. The germline V gene has CDR1 SGHTA and CDR2 FQGNSA. CDR3 size: 13 residues. Trimming pared 1 base from V and 8 bases from J, leaving 9 bases between. The CDR3 bases are TGTGCCAGCAGCTTAGGACCACACTATGAGCAGTTCTTC. Its protein product is CASSLGPHYEQFF.

The table lists this clonotype with a few counts. The genes are TRBV6-1 and TRBJ2-1, with TRBD1 matching over 7 bases. The junction had 10 bases not matched to a gene; V was cut back by 7 bases and J by 4 bases. This CDR3 contains 15 residues. Germline loops: CDR1 MNHNS, CDR2 SASEGT. CDR3 nucleotide sequence: TGTGCCAGCACCTATAGGACAGGCCCTTACAATGAGCAGTTCTTC. The encoded protein is CASTYRTGPYNEQFF.

This clonotype occurred many times. The chain employs TRBV11-2 and TRBJ2-7; a possible D gene is TRBD1 (6 bases). This CDR3 is 13 amino acids long. Deletions cut 5 bases from V and 2 bases from J, with 10 bases between. Germline V gene lookup returns CDR1 SGHAT and CDR2 FQNNGV. In DNA, the CDR3 is TGTGCCAGCAGCGAGGACAGAACCTACGAGCAGTACTTC. Protein sequence: CASSEDRTYEQYF.

This clonotype was counted many times. This sequence joins TRBV12-3 or TRBV12-4 and TRBJ1-1; perhaps TRBD1 as D (6 bases). V lost 6 bases, J lost 6 bases, and 17 bases lay in between. This CDR3 has 14 amino acids. The CDR3, as DNA: TGTGCCAGCAGCGTACAGGGCACGAGGGCTGAAGCTTTCTTT. Translation: CASSVQGTRAEAFF.

This clonotype was recorded many times. V gene TRBV27 combines with J gene TRBJ2-1, with 11 bases fitting TRBD2. This CDR3 spans 16 amino acids. CDR1 MNHEY and CDR2 SMNVEV come from the germline V gene (reference sequence). With 7 bases clipped from V and 3 bases from J, the junction kept 8 bases outside the gene matches. The chain's CDR3 is CASKDLAGGFYNEQFF. CDR3 in DNA: TGTGCCAGCAAGGATCTAGCGGGAGGATTCTACAATGAGCAGTTCTTC.

This sequence joins TRBV7-9 and TRBJ1-1; no reliable D call. Per the germline V gene, CDR1 is SEHNR and CDR2 is FQNEAQ (reference sequence). The CDR3 is made up of 13 amino acids. V was pared by 1 base and J by 3 bases, with 6 bases between. This CDR3 is CASSLEGHTEAFF. The CDR3 nucleotides are TGTGCCAGCAGCTTAGAAGGACACACTGAAGCTTTCTTT. The whole variable domain, filled in from reference TRBV7-9 and TRBJ1-1, reads DTGVSQNPRHKITKRGQNVTFRCDPISEHNRLYWYRQTLGQGPEFLTYFQNEAQLEKSRLLSDRFSAERPKGSFSTLEIQRTEQGDSAMYLCASSLEGHTEAFFGQGTRLTVV.

The chain employs TRBV6-1 and TRBJ2-7; 8 positions agree with TRBD1. The CDR3 length is 15 residues. Germline-derived CDR1 and CDR2 are MNHNS and SASEGT. The junction had 6 bases not matched to a gene; V was cut back by 3 bases and J by 2 bases. CDR3 amino acids: CASSDPHRGAYEQYF. CDR3 sequence (DNA): TGTGCCAGCAGTGATCCCCACAGGGGGGCCTACGAGCAGTACTTC.

This clonotype was seen a few times. The rearrangement links TRBV19 to TRBJ1-2; the D gene is possibly TRBD1 (5 bases). The CDR3 is 16 residues long. Germline loops: CDR1 LNHDA, CDR2 SQIVND (reference sequence). V was shortened by 3 bases and J by 2 bases, with 16 bases between the two germline ends. The CDR3 loop reads CASSITSPGNNYGYTF. In DNA form, the CDR3 reads TGTGCCAGTAGTATCACCTCCCCAGGGAACAACTATGGCTACACCTTC.